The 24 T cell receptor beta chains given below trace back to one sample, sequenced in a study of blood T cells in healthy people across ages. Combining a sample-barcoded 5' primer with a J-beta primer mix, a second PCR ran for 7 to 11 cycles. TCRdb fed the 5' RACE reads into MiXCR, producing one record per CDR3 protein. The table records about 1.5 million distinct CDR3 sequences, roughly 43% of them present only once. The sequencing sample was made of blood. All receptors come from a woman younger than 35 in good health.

CDR3: CASEWGPLGNQPQHF. DNA of the CDR3: TGTGCCTCGGAGTGGGGTCCACTCGGCAATCAGCCCCAGCATTTT. V is TRBV6-2 or TRBV6-3 and J is TRBJ1-5; no definite D call. The V end lost 11 bases, the J end lost 2 bases, and 19 bases lay between the germline ends. Germline V gene data show CDR1 as MNHEY and CDR2 as SVGEGT. This CDR3 has 15 residues.

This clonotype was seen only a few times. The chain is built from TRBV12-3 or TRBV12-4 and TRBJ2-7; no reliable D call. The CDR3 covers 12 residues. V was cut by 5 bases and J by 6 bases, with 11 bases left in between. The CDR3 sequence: CASSIRYGEQYF. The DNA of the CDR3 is TGTGCCAGCAGTATCCGGTACGGCGAGCAGTACTTC.

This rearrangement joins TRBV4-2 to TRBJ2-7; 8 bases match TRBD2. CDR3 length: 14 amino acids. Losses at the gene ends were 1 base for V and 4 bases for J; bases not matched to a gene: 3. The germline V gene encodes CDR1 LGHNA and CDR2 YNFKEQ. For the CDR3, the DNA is TGTGCCAGCAGCCAAGCACTAGCGGTGTACGAGCAGTACTTC. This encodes CASSQALAVYEQYF.

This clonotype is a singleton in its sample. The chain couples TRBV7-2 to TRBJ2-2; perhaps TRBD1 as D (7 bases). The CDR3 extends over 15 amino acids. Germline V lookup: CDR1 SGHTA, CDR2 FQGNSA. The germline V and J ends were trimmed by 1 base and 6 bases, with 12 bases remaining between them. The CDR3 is CASSLGGGTAGELFF. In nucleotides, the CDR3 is TGTGCCAGCAGCTTAGGAGGGGGGACAGCCGGGGAGCTGTTTTTT.

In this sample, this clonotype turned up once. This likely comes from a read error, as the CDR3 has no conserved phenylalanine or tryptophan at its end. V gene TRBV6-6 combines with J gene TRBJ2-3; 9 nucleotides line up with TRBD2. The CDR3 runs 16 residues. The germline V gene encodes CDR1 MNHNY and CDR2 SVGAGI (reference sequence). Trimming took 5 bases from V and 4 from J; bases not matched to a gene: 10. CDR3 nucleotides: TGTGCCAGCAGTAGTCACATGCGGGGGGGCCCAGATACGCAGTATTCT. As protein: CASSSHMRGGPDTQYS.

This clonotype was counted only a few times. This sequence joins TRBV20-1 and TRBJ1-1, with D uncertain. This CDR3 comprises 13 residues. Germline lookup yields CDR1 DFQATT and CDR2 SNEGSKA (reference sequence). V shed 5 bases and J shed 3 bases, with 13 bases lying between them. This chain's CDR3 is CSAAPGRHTEAFF. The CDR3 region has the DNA TGCAGTGCTGCGCCAGGAAGGCACACTGAAGCTTTCTTT.

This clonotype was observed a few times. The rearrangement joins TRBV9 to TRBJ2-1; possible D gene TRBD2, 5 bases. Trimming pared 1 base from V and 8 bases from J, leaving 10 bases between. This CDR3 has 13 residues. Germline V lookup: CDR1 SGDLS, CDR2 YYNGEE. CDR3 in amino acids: CASSVIAKDEQFF. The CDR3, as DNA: TGTGCCAGCAGCGTAATAGCGAAGGATGAGCAGTTCTTC.

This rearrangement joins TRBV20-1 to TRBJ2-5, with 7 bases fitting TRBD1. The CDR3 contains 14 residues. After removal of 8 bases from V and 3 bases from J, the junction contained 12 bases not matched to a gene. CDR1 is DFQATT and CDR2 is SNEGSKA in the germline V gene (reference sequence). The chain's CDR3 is CSPTIQDREETQYF. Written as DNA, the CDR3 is TGCAGTCCAACAATTCAAGACAGGGAAGAGACCCAGTACTTC.

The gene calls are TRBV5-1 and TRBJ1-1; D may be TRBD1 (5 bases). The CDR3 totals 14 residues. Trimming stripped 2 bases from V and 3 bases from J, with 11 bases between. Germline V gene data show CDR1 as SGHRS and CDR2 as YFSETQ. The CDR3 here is CASSFSQGYTEAFF. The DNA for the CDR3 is TGCGCCAGCAGCTTCAGTCAGGGATACACTGAAGCTTTCTTT.

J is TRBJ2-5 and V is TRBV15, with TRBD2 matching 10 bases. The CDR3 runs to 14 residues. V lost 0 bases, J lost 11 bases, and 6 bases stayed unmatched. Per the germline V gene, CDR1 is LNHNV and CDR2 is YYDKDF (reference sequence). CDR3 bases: TGTGCCACCAGCAGAGATCGGCTAGCGGGAGAGCAGTACTTC. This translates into CATSRDRLAGEQYF.

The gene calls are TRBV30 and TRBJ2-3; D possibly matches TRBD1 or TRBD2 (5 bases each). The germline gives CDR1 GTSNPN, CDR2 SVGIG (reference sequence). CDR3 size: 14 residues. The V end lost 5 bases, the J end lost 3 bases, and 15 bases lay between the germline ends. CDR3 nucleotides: TGTGCCTGGGGGGACCCGGTGGGTACAGATACGCAGTATTTT. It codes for CAWGDPVGTDTQYF.

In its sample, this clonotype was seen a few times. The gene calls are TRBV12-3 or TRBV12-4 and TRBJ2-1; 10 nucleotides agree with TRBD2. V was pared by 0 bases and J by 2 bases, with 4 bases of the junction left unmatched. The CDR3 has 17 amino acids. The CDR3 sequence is CASSLASLAGAYNEQFF. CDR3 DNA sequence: TGTGCCAGCAGTTTAGCAAGCCTAGCGGGGGCCTACAATGAGCAGTTCTTC.

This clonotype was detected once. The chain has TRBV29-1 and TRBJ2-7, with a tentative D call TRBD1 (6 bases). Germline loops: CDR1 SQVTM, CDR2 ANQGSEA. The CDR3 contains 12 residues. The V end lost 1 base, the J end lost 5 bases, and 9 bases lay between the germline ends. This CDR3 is CSVEAGGDEQYF. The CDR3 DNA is TGCAGCGTTGAAGCTGGGGGCGACGAGCAGTACTTC.

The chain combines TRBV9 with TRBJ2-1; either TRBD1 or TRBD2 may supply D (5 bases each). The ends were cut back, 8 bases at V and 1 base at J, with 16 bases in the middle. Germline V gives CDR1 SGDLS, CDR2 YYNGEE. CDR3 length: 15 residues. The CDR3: CASTHAGTSYNEQFF. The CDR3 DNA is TGTGCCAGTACACATGCCGGGACGTCCTACAATGAGCAGTTCTTC.

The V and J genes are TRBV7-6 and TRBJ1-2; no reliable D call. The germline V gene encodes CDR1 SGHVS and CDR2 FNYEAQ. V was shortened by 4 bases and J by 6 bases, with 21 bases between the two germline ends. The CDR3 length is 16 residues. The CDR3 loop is CASSSKSGCGRDGYTF. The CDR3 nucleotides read TGTGCCAGCAGCTCCAAGAGTGGGTGCGGTCGCGATGGCTACACCTTC.

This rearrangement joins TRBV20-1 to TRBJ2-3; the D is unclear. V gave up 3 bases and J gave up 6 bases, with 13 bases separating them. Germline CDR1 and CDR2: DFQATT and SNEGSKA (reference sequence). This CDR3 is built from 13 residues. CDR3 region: CSARRISFDTQYF. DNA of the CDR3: TGCAGTGCTAGGCGCATCAGTTTTGATACGCAGTATTTT.

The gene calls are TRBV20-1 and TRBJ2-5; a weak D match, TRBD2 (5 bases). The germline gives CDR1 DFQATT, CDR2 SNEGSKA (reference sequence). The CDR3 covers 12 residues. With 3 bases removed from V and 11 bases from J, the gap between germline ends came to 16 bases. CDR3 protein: CSASGEYNEQYF. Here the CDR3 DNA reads TGCAGTGCTAGCGGGGAGTACAATGAGCAGTACTTC.

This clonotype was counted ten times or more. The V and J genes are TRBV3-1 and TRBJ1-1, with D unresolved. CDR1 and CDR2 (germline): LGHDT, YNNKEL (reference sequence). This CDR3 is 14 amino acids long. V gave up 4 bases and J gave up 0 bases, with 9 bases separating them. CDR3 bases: TGTGCCAGCAGCCTCAACTCAGTGAACACTGAAGCTTTCTTT. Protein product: CASSLNSVNTEAFF.

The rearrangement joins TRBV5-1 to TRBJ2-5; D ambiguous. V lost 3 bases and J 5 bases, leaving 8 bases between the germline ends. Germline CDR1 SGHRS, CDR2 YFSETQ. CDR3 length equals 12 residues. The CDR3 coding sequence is TGCGCCAGCAGCTCGGAAGGGGAGACCCAGTACTTC. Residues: CASSSEGETQYF.

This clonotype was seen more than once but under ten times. CDR3 in amino acids: CASSLGGTVLETQYF. The CDR3, as DNA: TGTGCCAGCAGCTTAGGCGGGACAGTACTTGAGACCCAGTACTTC. V gene TRBV7-9 combines with J gene TRBJ2-5, with D possibly being TRBD1 (7 bases). The ends were cut back, 1 base at V and 5 bases at J, with 14 bases in the middle. The CDR3 covers 15 residues. Germline lookup yields CDR1 SEHNR and CDR2 FQNEAQ (reference sequence). Drawing the rest from reference TRBV7-9 and TRBJ2-5, the complete variable domain is DTGVSQNPRHKITKRGQNVTFRCDPISEHNRLYWYRQTLGQGPEFLTYFQNEAQLEKSRLLSDRFSAERPKGSFSTLEIQRTEQGDSAMYLCASSLGGTVLETQYFGPGTRLLVL.

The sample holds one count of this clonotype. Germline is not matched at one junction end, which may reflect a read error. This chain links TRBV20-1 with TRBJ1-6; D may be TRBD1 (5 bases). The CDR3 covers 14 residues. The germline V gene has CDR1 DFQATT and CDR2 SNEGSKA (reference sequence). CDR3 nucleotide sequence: TGCAGTGCTAAGTGGGGACCCTATAATTCACCCATCCACTTT. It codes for CSAKWGPYNSPIHF.

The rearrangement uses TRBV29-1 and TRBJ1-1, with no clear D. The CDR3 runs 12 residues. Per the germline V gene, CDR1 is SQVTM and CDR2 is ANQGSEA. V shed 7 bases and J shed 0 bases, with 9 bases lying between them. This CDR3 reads CSARIMNTEAFF. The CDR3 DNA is TGCAGCGCCAGAATAATGAACACTGAAGCTTTCTTT.

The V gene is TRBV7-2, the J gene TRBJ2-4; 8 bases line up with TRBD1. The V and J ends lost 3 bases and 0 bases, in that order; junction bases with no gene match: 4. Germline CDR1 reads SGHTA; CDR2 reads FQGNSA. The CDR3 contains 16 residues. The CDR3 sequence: CASSFRTGIAKNIQYF. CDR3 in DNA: TGTGCCAGCAGCTTCCGGACAGGGATAGCCAAAAACATTCAGTACTTC.

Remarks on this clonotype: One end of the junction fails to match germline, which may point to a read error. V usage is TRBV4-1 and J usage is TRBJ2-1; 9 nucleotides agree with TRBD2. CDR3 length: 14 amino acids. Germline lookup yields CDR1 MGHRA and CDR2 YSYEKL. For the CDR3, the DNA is TGCGTCAGCAGCCAAGGACTAGCGTGCAATGAGCAGTTCTTC. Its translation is CVSSQGLACNEQFF.